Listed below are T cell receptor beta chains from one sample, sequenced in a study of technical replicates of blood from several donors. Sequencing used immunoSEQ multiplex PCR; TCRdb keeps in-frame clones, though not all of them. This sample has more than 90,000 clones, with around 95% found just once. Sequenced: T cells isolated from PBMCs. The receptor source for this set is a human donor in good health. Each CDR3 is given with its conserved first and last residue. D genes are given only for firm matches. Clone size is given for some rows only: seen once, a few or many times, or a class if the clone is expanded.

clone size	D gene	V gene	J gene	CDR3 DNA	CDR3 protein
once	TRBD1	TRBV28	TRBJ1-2	TGTGCCAGCAGTCCCTCCCCGGGGACAGGGAGGGACTATGGCTACACCTTC	CASSPSPGTGRDYGYTF
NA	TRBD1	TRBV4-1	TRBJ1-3	TGCGCCAGCAGCCCCGGGACAGGGGGGAGAGGAAACACCATATATTTT	CASSPGTGGRGNTIYF
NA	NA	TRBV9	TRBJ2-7	TGTGCCAGCAGCGTAAGCGGAAATGGTCTCGAGCAGTACTTC	CASSVSGNGLEQYF
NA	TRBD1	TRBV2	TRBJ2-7	TGTGCCAGCAGAGAGACAGGGCGCGAGCAGTACTTC	CASRETGREQYF
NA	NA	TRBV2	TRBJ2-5	TGTGCCAGCAGTGTCGACAGGTACCAAGAGACCCAGTACTTC	CASSVDRYQETQYF
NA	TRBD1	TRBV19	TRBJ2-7	TGTGCCAGTAGTGTGCCGGGACAGGGGGCGTCCGAGCAGTACTTC	CASSVPGQGASEQYF
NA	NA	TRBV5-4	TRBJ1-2	TGTGCCAGCAGCTTGCTACAGGCCCCTTCTTATGGCTACACCTTC	CASSLLQAPSYGYTF
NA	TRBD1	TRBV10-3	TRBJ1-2	TGTGCCATCAGTGAATGGGACAGGGCTAACTATGGCTACACCTTC	CAISEWDRANYGYTF
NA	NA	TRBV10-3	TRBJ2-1	TGTGCCATCAGTGTAGGACCCGACAGTGAGCAGTTCTTC	CAISVGPDSEQFF
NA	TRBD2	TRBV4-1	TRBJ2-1	TGCGCCAGCAGCCCGGGGCTAGCGGGGGTATACAATGAGCAGTTCTTC	CASSPGLAGVYNEQFF
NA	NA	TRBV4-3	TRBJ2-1	TGCGCCAGCAGCCAAGATCTAGCCTACAATGAGCAGTTCTTC	CASSQDLAYNEQFF
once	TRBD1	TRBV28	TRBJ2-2	TGTGCCAGCAGTTTACCCTCCGGACAGGGGGCGCGAGGGGAGCTGTTTTTT	CASSLPSGQGARGELFF
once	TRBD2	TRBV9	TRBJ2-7	TGTGCCAGCAGCCCCAGGACTAGCGGGTCAGCCTACGAGCAGTACTTC	CASSPRTSGSAYEQYF